Each of the 28 T cell receptor beta chains below was sequenced from the same sample in a study of T cells in Graves' hyperthyroidism and ophthalmopathy. Authors of the study amplified TCR beta CDR3 regions from RNA transcripts. First-round RT-PCR of the TCR CDR3 relied on the HTBI primer set. TCRdb independently ran MiXCR on the multiplex PCR reads; one entry per CDR3 protein. Found here are some 510,000 distinct CDR3 sequences, about a fifth of them singletons; the top ten hold more than 20%. Sequencing input: blood. These receptors all come from a man aged 18 to 29 with Graves' hyperthyroidism.

This clonotype was observed at least ten times. The chain joins TRBV19 to TRBJ2-5; no reliable D call. Germline assignment: CDR1 LNHDA and CDR2 SQIVND (reference sequence). Trimming shortened V by 8 bases and J by 2 bases, and 9 bases separated the two germline ends. The CDR3 contains 12 residues. The CDR3 DNA reads TGTGCCAGTGGAAACACGCAAGAGACCCAGTACTTC. Translating gives CASGNTQETQYF. Looking up the rest from reference TRBV19 and TRBJ2-5 gives the full variable domain: DGGITQSPKYLFRKEGQNVTLSCEQNLNHDAMYWYRQDPGQGLRLIYYSQIVNDFQKGDIAEGYSVSREKKESFPLTVTSAQKNPTAFYLCASGNTQETQYFGPGTRLLVL.

This clonotype was recorded at least ten times. V gene TRBV6-1 combines with J gene TRBJ2-5; no firm D call. Germline V gene sequence: CDR1 MNHNS, CDR2 SASEGT. V was pared by 6 bases and J by 5 bases, with 19 bases between. CDR3 size: 15 residues. CDR3 DNA: TGTGCCAGCAGGTGGGGTCACCGGCCCGCGGAGACCCAGTACTTC. Protein product: CASRWGHRPAETQYF.

The genes are TRBV3-1 and TRBJ2-7, with a tentative D call TRBD2 (6 bases). The CDR3 spans 14 residues. Germline V gene lookup returns CDR1 LGHDT and CDR2 YNNKEL (reference sequence). The germline V and J ends were trimmed by 1 base and 6 bases, with 13 bases remaining between them. CDR3 nucleotides: TGTGCCAGCAGCCAAGGTAGCGGTGGAATCGAGCAGTACTTC. Translating gives CASSQGSGGIEQYF.

This clonotype was seen at least ten times. The J gene is TRBJ1-1, the V gene TRBV20-1; no reliable D call. V lost 6 bases to trimming and J lost 3 bases, with 14 bases between them. This CDR3 has 13 residues. CDR1 is DFQATT, CDR2 SNEGSKA, per germline (reference sequence). CDR3 sequence (DNA): TGCAGTGCCAACCGGGAACGTGACACTGAAGCTTTCTTT. It translates to CSANRERDTEAFF.

V and J are TRBV6-5 and TRBJ1-1; maybe TRBD1 (6 bases). The CDR3 length is 13 residues. V was clipped by 2 bases and J by 5 bases, with 9 bases between them. Germline V gene lookup returns CDR1 MNHEY and CDR2 SVGAGI. CDR3 nucleotide sequence: TGTGCCAGCAGTTACGACAGGAGGACTGAAGCTTTCTTT. Its protein product is CASSYDRRTEAFF.

This clonotype was picked up one time. The chain uses TRBV20-1 and TRBJ2-5; perhaps TRBD2 as D (5 bases). Germline loops: CDR1 DFQATT, CDR2 SNEGSKA (reference sequence). V was trimmed by 2 bases and J by 5 bases, leaving 12 bases between them. The CDR3 contains 13 residues. The chain's CDR3 is CSARLANGETQYF. The CDR3 coding sequence is TGCAGTGCTAGACTAGCCAACGGGGAGACCCAGTACTTC.

This clonotype was picked up many times. The chain joins TRBV6-1 to TRBJ1-5; no definite D call. The CDR3 length is 14 residues. V was clipped by 6 bases and J by 2 bases, with 11 bases between them. Germline lookup yields CDR1 MNHNS and CDR2 SASEGT. CDR3 coding DNA: TGTGCCAGCAGGGAGCGGGGAGGCAATCAGCCCCAGCATTTT. It codes for CASRERGGNQPQHF.

This chain links TRBV11-3 with TRBJ2-5; D gene unclear. This CDR3 has 13 amino acids. Trimming cost V 4 bases and J 7 bases, with 13 bases left between them. Per the germline V gene, CDR1 is SGHNT and CDR2 is YENEEA. DNA of the CDR3: TGTGCCAGCAGCTCCCGTATCACATGGACCCAGTACTTC. Translated, it gives CASSSRITWTQYF.

This clonotype has at least ten counts. This chain uses TRBV28 with TRBJ1-1, with D perhaps TRBD1 (6 bases). V was trimmed by 6 bases and J by 2 bases, leaving 13 bases between them. CDR1 and CDR2 (germline): MDHEN, SYDVKM. The CDR3 length is 14 residues. CDR3 amino acids: CASRGGTINTEAFF. The DNA for the CDR3 is TGTGCCAGCAGGGGCGGGACAATTAACACTGAAGCTTTCTTT.

In its sample, this clonotype was seen many times. The rearrangement joins TRBV27 to TRBJ2-3; D gene ambiguous. Looked up from germline, CDR1 is MNHEY and CDR2 is SMNVEV (reference sequence). With 8 bases removed from V and 1 base from J, the gap between germline ends came to 16 bases. This CDR3 is built from 15 residues. The CDR3 region is CASSYGPVGTDTQYF. For the CDR3, the DNA is TGTGCCAGCTCATACGGACCGGTTGGCACAGATACGCAGTATTTT.

This clonotype appeared a few times. The chain carries TRBV7-3 and TRBJ2-2; unclear D gene. In germline, CDR1 is SGHTA, CDR2 FQGTGA. Trimming removed 0 bases at V and 0 bases at J, with 8 bases between. The CDR3 has 16 residues. The CDR3 protein is CASSLTSAANTGELFF. The CDR3 region has the DNA TGTGCCAGCAGCTTAACGTCGGCAGCGAACACCGGGGAGCTGTTTTTT.

This clonotype was seen ten or more times. The chain employs TRBV5-6 and TRBJ1-3, with no clear D. V lost 2 bases and J 3 bases, leaving 3 bases between the germline ends. This CDR3 is 12 amino acids long. Germline assignment: CDR1 SGHDT and CDR2 YYEEEE. CDR3 in amino acids: CASSLNGNTIYF. CDR3 sequence (DNA): TGTGCCAGCAGCTTAAATGGAAACACCATATATTTT.

This clonotype was detected many times. The junction and the germline gene differ at one end; a read error may be behind it. The V call is TRBV27, the J call TRBJ2-2; TRBD1 is a possible D gene (7 bases). Looked up from germline, CDR1 is MNHEY and CDR2 is SMNVEV (reference sequence). CDR3 length: 21 residues. This chain's CDR3 is CASSLSIGGRGTVANTGELSF. For the CDR3, the DNA is TGTGCCAGCAGTTTATCGATCGGGGGCCGGGGGACAGTCGCGAACACCGGGGAGCTGTCTTTT.

At least ten counts were recorded for this clonotype. The chain couples TRBV5-1 to TRBJ2-5; D is unclear. This CDR3 comprises 13 residues. V gave up 5 bases and J gave up 5 bases, with 13 bases separating them. From germline, CDR1 is SGHRS and CDR2 YFSETQ. This CDR3 is CASRYRGGETQYF. DNA of the CDR3: TGCGCCAGCAGATATAGAGGTGGGGAGACCCAGTACTTC.

This clonotype appeared many times. V and J are TRBV24-1 and TRBJ1-5; D not certain. Looked up from germline, CDR1 is KGHDR and CDR2 is SFDVKD. Trimming cost V 5 bases and J 4 bases, with 5 bases left between them. The CDR3 extends over 12 amino acids. CDR3 residues: CATSVGNQPQHF. DNA of the CDR3: TGTGCCACCAGTGTGGGGAATCAGCCCCAGCATTTT.

The chain couples TRBV11-2 to TRBJ1-2; D is undetermined. The CDR3 consists of 15 residues. Trimming removed 5 bases at V and 5 bases at J, with 18 bases between. Germline loops: CDR1 SGHAT, CDR2 FQNNGV. In nucleotides, the CDR3 is TGTGCCAGCAGCACGCTCCGGGAGCCTGGATATGGCTACACCTTC. It yields the protein CASSTLREPGYGYTF.

This clonotype came up many times. The rearrangement links TRBV6-5 to TRBJ2-7; 7 positions match TRBD2. The germline V gene has CDR1 MNHEY and CDR2 SVGAGI. The CDR3 has 11 amino acids. V lost 11 bases, J lost 3 bases, and 4 bases stayed unmatched. This CDR3 is CAGGGVYEQYF. CDR3 bases: TGTGCCGGGGGAGGGGTCTACGAGCAGTACTTC.

This chain uses TRBV12-3 or TRBV12-4 with TRBJ1-1; 7 bases line up with TRBD1. Trimming removed 1 base from V and 4 bases from J; junction bases left unmatched: 6. The CDR3 sequence is 15 residues long. The CDR3 spells CASSLVGGAGTEAFF. The CDR3 DNA sequence: TGTGCCAGCAGTTTAGTAGGGGGCGCAGGCACTGAAGCTTTCTTT.

The chain's CDR3 is CSARTSGTNTGELFF. As DNA, the CDR3 is TGCAGTGCTAGGACTAGCGGGACCAATACCGGGGAGCTGTTTTTT. The chain couples TRBV20-1 to TRBJ2-2, with 11 bases matching TRBD2. V dropped 3 bases and J dropped 5; count of bases not matched to a gene: 5. Germline V lookup: CDR1 DFQATT, CDR2 SNEGSKA (reference sequence). The CDR3 is made up of 15 amino acids.

The V call is TRBV7-2, the J call TRBJ1-6; D is undetermined. The V and J ends lost 0 bases and 11 bases respectively, with 17 bases between them. Germline CDR1 is SGHTA and CDR2 is FQGNSA. This CDR3 is built from 16 residues. The CDR3 is CASSLATLGKSAPLHF. The CDR3 DNA sequence: TGTGCCAGCAGCTTAGCTACGTTGGGGAAAAGCGCACCCCTCCACTTT. The full variable domain, completed using reference TRBV7-2 and TRBJ1-6, is GAGVSQSPSNKVTEKGKDVELRCDPISGHTALYWYRQSLGQGLEFLIYFQGNSAPDKSGLPSDRFSAERTGGSVSTLTIQRTQQEDSAVYLCASSLATLGKSAPLHFGNGTRLTVT.

The chain uses TRBV7-8 and TRBJ1-1; unclear D gene. The germline gives CDR1 SGHVS, CDR2 FQNEAQ. V was clipped by 1 base and J by 1 base, with 13 bases between them. The CDR3 totals 16 residues. DNA of the CDR3: TGTGCCAGCAGCTTAGTTGTCGCTTGGGGGAACACTGAAGCTTTCTTT. Translation gives CASSLVVAWGNTEAFF.

This chain uses TRBV10-3 with TRBJ1-5; D is possibly TRBD1 (6 bases). Per germline, CDR1 ENHRY and CDR2 SYGVKD. The CDR3 runs 15 residues. The V end lost 0 bases, the J end lost 6 bases, and 12 bases lay between the germline ends. The CDR3 region is CAISESPGAIQPQHF. CDR3 nucleotides: TGTGCCATCAGTGAGTCTCCGGGGGCAATTCAGCCCCAGCATTTT.

The sample holds many counts of this clonotype. The chain uses TRBV20-1 and TRBJ1-2, with 9 bases lining up with TRBD1. V was pared by 6 bases and J by 3 bases, with 11 bases of the junction left unmatched. Germline V gene data show CDR1 as DFQATT and CDR2 as SNEGSKA (reference sequence). The CDR3 has 15 amino acids. CDR3 residues: CSARRWDRDDYGYTF. CDR3 sequence (DNA): TGCAGTGCCAGAAGATGGGACAGGGACGACTATGGCTACACCTTC.

This clonotype was picked up many times. The chain employs TRBV28 and TRBJ1-1; possibly TRBD1 for D (5 bases). Trimming removed 6 bases from V and 3 bases from J, with 20 bases in between. This CDR3 is built from 16 residues. Germline-derived CDR1 and CDR2 are MDHEN and SYDVKM. The CDR3 here is CASSLLRRDGDTEAFF. The DNA of the CDR3 is TGTGCCAGCAGCCTACTCCGAAGGGACGGCGACACTGAAGCTTTCTTT.

The V gene is TRBV20-1, the J gene TRBJ1-6; TRBD1 matches 7 bases. With 4 bases clipped from V and 12 bases from J, the junction kept 9 bases outside the gene matches. CDR1 and CDR2 (germline): DFQATT, SNEGSKA (reference sequence). The CDR3 is 13 amino acids. As DNA, the CDR3 is TGCAGTGCTATAAGGCAGGGGGTACGACCCCTCCACTTT. Protein: CSAIRQGVRPLHF.

This clonotype was recorded many times. The chain links TRBV5-1 to TRBJ2-7, with 7 bases fitting TRBD1. Germline V gene data show CDR1 as SGHRS and CDR2 as YFSETQ. The CDR3 is 14 residues long. V was clipped by 1 base and J by 7 bases; unmatched bases: 8. CDR3 sequence (DNA): TGCGCCAGCAGCTTGCGGACAGGCCCGGGAGAGCAGTACTTC. It is translated as CASSLRTGPGEQYF.

This clonotype was seen more than once but under ten times. V gene TRBV3-1 combines with J gene TRBJ2-5, with 7 bases that match TRBD1. Germline-derived CDR1 and CDR2 are LGHDT and YNNKEL (reference sequence). With 1 base clipped from V and 2 bases from J, the junction kept 7 bases outside the gene matches. This CDR3 spans 16 amino acids. CDR3 sequence: CASSQVTGAPQETQYF. The CDR3 bases are TGTGCCAGCAGCCAAGTAACAGGGGCCCCTCAAGAGACCCAGTACTTC.

This clonotype was picked up many times. The chain carries TRBV6-5 and TRBJ1-1; D not certain. V shed 4 bases and J shed 0 bases, with 12 bases lying between them. CDR3 size: 15 residues. CDR1 and CDR2 from the germline V gene are MNHEY and SVGAGI. Here the CDR3 DNA reads TGTGCCAGCAGTTCCCACACCTTGATGAACACTGAAGCTTTCTTT. Amino acids: CASSSHTLMNTEAFF.